The 25 T cell receptor beta chains listed next were all sequenced from one sample in a study of T cell responses to AZD1222 COVID-19 vaccine. The method was immunoSEQ multiplex PCR; TCRdb's version includes in-frame clones alone and lacks a portion of them. The sample has 150,000 to 200,000 clones, 70% to 90% seen once. The sequencing here drew on peripheral blood, taken 28 days after the second AZD1222 dose. These receptors came from an adult who received the AZD1222 COVID-19 vaccine.

This rearrangement joins TRBV9 to TRBJ2-1; D assignment may be TRBD1 or TRBD2 (5 bases each). The CDR3 spans 16 residues. Trimming cost V 3 bases and J 4 bases, with 17 bases left between them. Germline CDR1 is SGDLS and CDR2 is YYNGEE. The CDR3 DNA follows: TGTGCCAGCAGCGAGGTCGGGACGTCTAATTACAATGAGCAGTTCTTC. Translating gives CASSEVGTSNYNEQFF.

The chain links TRBV18 to TRBJ2-5; 11 nucleotides agree with TRBD1. The CDR3 has 16 amino acids. V was clipped by 4 bases and J by 5 bases; unmatched bases: 9. Looked up from germline, CDR1 is KGHSH and CDR2 is LQKENI. The CDR3 spells CASSQGQGASGETQYF. The CDR3 DNA is TGTGCCAGCTCACAAGGACAGGGGGCATCAGGGGAGACCCAGTACTTC.

In the case of this clone: The identical CDR3 is also encoded by other nucleotide sequences in the sample. The gene calls are TRBV5-8 and TRBJ2-7, with no clear D. Trimming removed 0 bases at V and 2 bases at J, with 0 bases between. Germline V gene sequence: CDR1 SGHTS, CDR2 YDEGEE. The CDR3 spans 11 residues. CDR3 residues: CASSLAYEQYF. Here the CDR3 DNA reads TGTGCCAGCAGCTTGGCCTACGAGCAGTACTTC.

This chain joins TRBV11-2 and TRBJ2-2; 7 bases match TRBD2. The V gene's germline CDR1 is SGHAT and CDR2 FQNNGV. The trim removed 3 bases at V and 7 bases at J, leaving 8 bases unmatched. The CDR3 spans 15 residues. CDR3 amino acids: CASSFFAGVSGELFF. CDR3 in DNA: TGTGCCAGCAGCTTCTTTGCGGGAGTTAGCGGGGAGCTGTTTTTT.

The chain combines TRBV20-1 with TRBJ2-4; no clear D. The CDR3 extends over 10 amino acids. Germline V gives CDR1 DFQATT, CDR2 SNEGSKA (reference sequence). Trimming took 6 bases from V and 5 from J, leaving 5 bases between them. Written as DNA, the CDR3 is TGCAGTGCGCAGCAAAACATTCAGTACTTC. This encodes CSAQQNIQYF.

The genes are TRBV29-1 and TRBJ2-2, with D perhaps matching TRBD1 (5 bases). V lost 6 bases, J lost 7 bases, and 18 bases lay in between. The germline gives CDR1 SQVTM, CDR2 ANQGSEA. The CDR3 loop spans 14 amino acids. The CDR3 DNA reads TGCAGCGTAGAATCCCCGCAGGGTGGCGGGGAGCTGTTTTTT. It encodes CSVESPQGGGELFF.

This clone was recorded only once. This chain joins TRBV18 and TRBJ1-5; D may be TRBD1 (6 bases). V dropped 6 bases and J dropped 5 bases, with 17 bases sitting between them. The CDR3 loop spans 15 amino acids. Germline CDR1 and CDR2: KGHSH and LQKENI. CDR3 nucleotides: TGTGCCAGCTCCCCTGTGACAGGCAGCGATCAGCCCCAGCATTTT. Protein product: CASSPVTGSDQPQHF.

This rearrangement joins TRBV7-8 to TRBJ2-7, with 8 nucleotides matching TRBD1. This CDR3 has 14 amino acids. Germline lookup yields CDR1 SGHVS and CDR2 FQNEAQ. After removal of 5 bases from V and 7 bases from J, the junction contained 10 bases not matched to a gene. The CDR3 coding sequence is TGTGCCAGCAGCATCCCGGGACAGGTTCGTGAGCAGTACTTC. As protein: CASSIPGQVREQYF.

The chain is built from TRBV9 and TRBJ1-3; no clear D. Germline V gives CDR1 SGDLS, CDR2 YYNGEE. V gave up 0 bases and J gave up 0 bases, with 10 bases separating them. The CDR3 is 16 amino acids. The CDR3 DNA sequence: TGTGCCAGCAGCGTAGCGGCAGCACACTCTGGAAACACCATATATTTT. Encoded protein: CASSVAAAHSGNTIYF.

The sample holds one count of this clone. The V and J genes are TRBV10-3 and TRBJ2-2; 9 bases are a match to TRBD2. Trimming at V came to 6 bases and at J to 3 bases, leaving 5 bases not matched to a gene. CDR1 is ENHRY, CDR2 SYGVKD, per germline. The CDR3 has 15 amino acids. The CDR3 nucleotides read TGTGCCATCAGAGGGACTAGCCACGACACCGGGGAGCTGTTTTTT. Residues: CAIRGTSHDTGELFF.

The CDR3 here is CASTPMGDSGNTIYF. The CDR3 nucleotides are TGTGCCAGCACTCCAATGGGGGACTCTGGAAACACCATATATTTT. V gene TRBV7-2 combines with J gene TRBJ1-3; TRBD1 might be the D (5 bases). The CDR3 is 15 residues long. V was cut by 7 bases and J by 0 bases, with 13 bases left in between. Germline-derived CDR1 and CDR2 are SGHTA and FQGNSA.

J is TRBJ2-2 and V is TRBV5-1, with 10 nucleotides matching TRBD2. The CDR3 runs to 15 residues. After removal of 5 bases from V and 5 bases from J, the junction contained 6 bases not matched to a gene. Germline assignment: CDR1 SGHRS and CDR2 YFSETQ. In DNA, the CDR3 is TGCGCCAGCAGTGTGTTTAGCGGGGGGACCGGGGAGCTGTTTTTT. Its translation: CASSVFSGGTGELFF.

The rearrangement joins TRBV4-3 to TRBJ1-1; 7 nucleotides agree with TRBD1. CDR3 length: 17 residues. Germline CDR1 is LGHNA and CDR2 is YSLEER. Germline trimming cut 2 bases from V and 0 bases from J; bases unmatched to any gene: 9. The CDR3 region is CASSQSPTGRLNTEAFF. In DNA, the CDR3 is TGCGCCAGCAGCCAAAGTCCGACAGGGAGGCTGAACACTGAAGCTTTCTTT.

This chain links TRBV7-3 with TRBJ2-2; D remains unclear. The CDR3 has 15 amino acids. V was pared by 2 bases and J by 0 bases, with 7 bases between. Germline values: CDR1 SGHTA, CDR2 FQGTGA. The CDR3 here is CASSLPTANTGELFF. In DNA, the CDR3 is TGTGCCAGCAGCTTACCCACGGCGAACACCGGGGAGCTGTTTTTT.

The rearrangement joins TRBV6-5 to TRBJ2-3, with 10 nucleotides matching TRBD2. V gave up 6 bases and J gave up 2 bases; unmatched junction bases: 2. CDR3 length: 14 amino acids. The germline CDR1 and CDR2 sequences are MNHEY and SVGAGI. CDR3 sequence: CASRTSGPTDTQYF. The CDR3 DNA sequence: TGTGCCAGCAGGACTAGCGGGCCCACAGATACGCAGTATTTT.

The V gene is TRBV7-3, the J gene TRBJ2-5, with 10 bases fitting TRBD2. The germline V gene encodes CDR1 SGHTA and CDR2 FQGTGA. This CDR3 contains 15 residues. J lost 5 bases, V lost 2 bases, and 5 bases had no gene match. Written as DNA, the CDR3 is TGTGCCAGCAGCTTATCTAGCGGGAGCGGGGAGACCCAGTACTTC. Residues: CASSLSSGSGETQYF.

The chain recombines TRBV27 with TRBJ1-3; TRBD1 agrees at 7 bases. Germline lookup yields CDR1 MNHEY and CDR2 SMNVEV (reference sequence). J was trimmed by 4 bases and V by 9 bases; bases with no gene match: 18. This CDR3 has 17 residues. CDR3 sequence: CASRQGLGLGQGNTIYF. CDR3 coding DNA: TGTGCCAGTCGACAGGGTTTGGGACTCGGACAGGGAAACACCATATATTTT.

V and J are TRBV4-3 and TRBJ2-1, with 12 bases that match TRBD1. The trim removed 3 bases at V and 8 bases at J, leaving 11 bases unmatched. The CDR3 is made up of 17 amino acids. The germline V gene has CDR1 LGHNA and CDR2 YSLEER. The CDR3 region has the DNA TGCGCCAGCAGCCAGGGTCCACCGGGACAGGGGGCGGATGAGCAGTTCTTC. It encodes CASSQGPPGQGADEQFF.

V and J are TRBV9 and TRBJ2-3, with 13 bases fitting TRBD2. CDR3 length equals 18 residues. CDR1 SGDLS and CDR2 YYNGEE come from the germline V gene. Losses at the gene ends were 2 bases for V and 5 bases for J; bases not matched to a gene: 11. The CDR3 loop reads CASSVGLAGDRAKDTQYF. Here the CDR3 DNA reads TGTGCCAGCAGCGTCGGACTAGCGGGAGATCGGGCCAAAGATACGCAGTATTTT.

The chain combines TRBV3-1 (or the pseudogene TRBV3-2) with TRBJ1-2; possibly TRBD1 for D (6 bases). The CDR3 runs 13 residues. V was clipped by 4 bases and J by 4 bases, with 10 bases between them. Germline CDR1 and CDR2: LGHDT and YNNKEL (reference sequence). The CDR3 DNA reads as TGTGCCAGCAGCCCAGGGGCGGGCTATGGCTACACCTTC. Its translation is CASSPGAGYGYTF.

This clone was seen a single time. The V and J genes are TRBV20-1 and TRBJ2-1; the D is unclear. The germline V gene encodes CDR1 DFQATT and CDR2 SNEGSKA (reference sequence). Trimming removed 6 bases from V and 8 bases from J, with 11 bases in between. CDR3 length: 11 amino acids. In nucleotides, the CDR3 is TGCAGTGCCTTCGGAAGGGATGAGCAGTTCTTC. This sequence encodes CSAFGRDEQFF.

The rearrangement joins TRBV12-3 or TRBV12-4 to TRBJ2-1, with a weak D call TRBD2 (6 bases). V was pared by 3 bases and J by 8 bases, with 11 bases between. The CDR3 consists of 13 residues. As DNA, the CDR3 is TGTGCCAGCAGTTTTAGCGGTTTCGATGAGCAGTTCTTC. This encodes CASSFSGFDEQFF.

This clone occurred a few times. The chain recombines TRBV4-1 with TRBJ2-1, with D maybe TRBD2 (6 bases). V lost 0 bases to trimming and J lost 1 base, with 16 bases between them. Germline values: CDR1 MGHRA, CDR2 YSYEKL. The CDR3 runs to 18 residues. CDR3 nucleotides: TGCGCCAGCAGCCAAGACGGCGGGATCAGCGCATCCTACAATGAGCAGTTCTTC. Translation: CASSQDGGISASYNEQFF.

This chain connects TRBV7-2 to TRBJ2-7; no clear D gene. The V gene lost 1 base and the J gene lost 6 bases, with 4 bases spanning the gap. Looked up from germline, CDR1 is SGHTA and CDR2 is FQGNSA. CDR3 length equals 11 residues. CDR3 in DNA: TGTGCCAGCAGCTTAGAATTCGAGCAGTACTTC. Residues: CASSLEFEQYF.

This clone was observed a handful of times. The CDR3 spells CAWSRQGASGNTIYF. CDR3 bases: TGTGCCTGGAGTAGACAGGGGGCGTCCGGAAACACCATATATTTT. This chain joins TRBV30 and TRBJ1-3; 10 positions match TRBD1. Germline CDR1 is GTSNPN and CDR2 is SVGIG (reference sequence). This CDR3 is built from 15 residues. Losses at the gene ends were 2 bases for V and 4 bases for J; bases not matched to a gene: 5. Variable domain in full (rest from reference TRBV30 and TRBJ1-3): SQTIHQWPATLVQPVGSPLSLECTVEGTSNPNLYWYRQAAGRGLQLLFYSVGIGQISSEVPQNLSASRPQDRQFILSSKKLLLSDSGFYLCAWSRQGASGNTIYFGEGSWLTVV.